The 21 T cell receptor beta chains reported below all come from one sample, sequenced in a study of a mutant IDH1 vaccine in newly diagnosed glioma. Assay: immunoSEQ multiplex PCR; the TCRdb copy retains only in-frame clones and omits some. This sample has tens of thousands of clones, with about 93% found just once. Time point reported: week 47, end of study. The content of each vaccine dose was 300 ug of mutant IDH1 20-mer peptide, and topical imiquimod accompanied it. These receptors lack a known antigen. Sequencing used PBMCs, obtained from a glioma patient whose treatment included an IDH1 peptide vaccine. These TCRs come from a woman between 40 and 55 years old with glioma.

The chain uses TRBV7-6 and TRBJ2-7; D is unclear. Germline assignment: CDR1 SGHVS and CDR2 FNYEAQ. The CDR3 spans 13 residues. Trimming left V 1 base short and J 0 bases short, with 4 bases between. The DNA of the CDR3 is TGTGCCAGCAGCTTAGGGGCCTCCTACGAGCAGTACTTC. It is translated as CASSLGASYEQYF.

V and J are TRBV27 and TRBJ1-3; no reliable D call. The V and J ends lost 1 base and 4 bases respectively, with 14 bases between them. This CDR3 is 16 amino acids long. The germline V gene encodes CDR1 MNHEY and CDR2 SMNVEV (reference sequence). The DNA for the CDR3 is TGTGCCAGCAGTTTATTTAAGGGAGATAAAGGAAACACCATATATTTT. It codes for CASSLFKGDKGNTIYF.

This CDR3 is CASSPTGTGNYEQYF. The CDR3 bases are TGTGCCAGCAGCCCCACCGGGACAGGGAACTACGAGCAGTACTTC. The rearrangement uses TRBV5-8 and TRBJ2-7, with 9 bases fitting TRBD1. Looked up from germline, CDR1 is SGHTS and CDR2 is YDEGEE. The CDR3 runs 15 residues. V shed 4 bases and J 3 bases; nucleotides not matched to a gene: 8.

This chain joins TRBV4-2 and TRBJ1-1; 10 bases align to TRBD1. The germline CDR1 and CDR2 sequences are LGHNA and YNFKEQ. V was pared by 5 bases and J by 6 bases, with 9 bases of the junction left unmatched. There are 15 residues in the CDR3. CDR3 region: CASSTQTGGNAEAFF. The CDR3 DNA sequence: TGTGCCAGCAGCACCCAGACAGGGGGCAACGCTGAAGCTTTCTTT.

The V call is TRBV6-6, the J call TRBJ2-5; perhaps D is TRBD1 or TRBD2 (5 bases each). Germline CDR1 MNHNY, CDR2 SVGAGI (reference sequence). Trimming removed 7 bases at V and 4 bases at J, with 16 bases between. The CDR3 spans 14 residues. CDR3 DNA: TGTGCCAGCACTACCTTAGAGGGACGAGAGACCCAGTACTTC. Translation gives CASTTLEGRETQYF.

The chain joins TRBV12-5 to TRBJ1-5; D is uncertain. There are 15 residues in the CDR3. V was clipped by 5 bases and J by 4 bases, with 15 bases between them. Germline V CDR1 and CDR2: LGHNT, FRNRAP. Here the CDR3 DNA reads TGTGCTAGTGGTCCGCTGACAAGCACTAATCAGCCCCAGCATTTT. Translation gives CASGPLTSTNQPQHF.

Remarks on this clone: The junction differs from germline at one of its ends, possibly a read error. The V and J genes are TRBV7-8 and TRBJ2-7, with TRBD2 matching 7 bases. The V gene's germline CDR1 is SGHVS and CDR2 FQNEAQ. The CDR3 is made up of 12 amino acids. CDR3 sequence: CASSRLAGLTIF. CDR3 DNA: TGTGCCAGCAGCCGCTTAGCGGGTCTTACCATCTTC.

This clone was recorded once. The CDR3 coding sequence is TGTGCCAGCAGTGATACGTATGGCTACACCTTC. Translated: CASSDTYGYTF. This chain connects TRBV6-1 to TRBJ1-2; D is undetermined. Per germline, CDR1 MNHNS and CDR2 SASEGT. The CDR3 has 11 residues. With 3 bases removed from V and 5 bases from J, the gap between germline ends came to 4 bases.

The chain recombines TRBV7-9 with TRBJ2-6; tentatively, D is TRBD1 or TRBD2 (6 bases each). Germline lookup yields CDR1 SEHNR and CDR2 FQNEAQ (reference sequence). The CDR3 loop spans 18 amino acids. Trimming took 6 bases from V and 4 from J, leaving 22 bases between them. The CDR3 protein is CASSSPGHRDSGANVLTF. The CDR3 DNA is TGTGCCAGCAGTTCACCCGGTCACAGGGACTCCGGGGCCAACGTCCTGACTTTC.

This rearrangement joins TRBV5-1 to TRBJ2-2; 13 bases are a match to TRBD2. CDR1 and CDR2 from the germline V gene are SGHRS and YFSETQ. The CDR3 length is 15 residues. The ends lost 3 bases at V and 4 bases at J; junction bases unmatched: 0. CDR3 bases: TGCGCCAGCAGCTGGACTAGCGGGAGCACCGGGGAGCTGTTTTTT. Translating gives CASSWTSGSTGELFF.

This clone was detected only a few times. The chain joins TRBV6-1 to TRBJ1-6; 9 positions agree with TRBD1. V lost 6 bases and J lost 10; bases outside the gene matches: 4. CDR1 and CDR2 (germline): MNHNS, SASEGT. This CDR3 comprises 13 residues. The CDR3 region has the DNA TGTGCCAGCAGGGACAGGGGCGACTCACCCCTCCACTTT. Protein sequence: CASRDRGDSPLHF.

The rearrangement links TRBV27 to TRBJ2-5; 10 bases agree with TRBD2. Trimming at V came to 2 bases and at J to 4 bases, leaving 4 bases not matched to a gene. Germline V gives CDR1 MNHEY, CDR2 SMNVEV (reference sequence). The CDR3 loop spans 15 amino acids. The CDR3 sequence is CASSLALAGVETQYF. The DNA of the CDR3 is TGTGCCAGCAGTTTAGCGCTAGCGGGGGTAGAGACCCAGTACTTC.

V usage is TRBV5-6 and J usage is TRBJ2-5; TRBD1 matches 7 bases. The junction had 10 bases not matched to a gene; V was cut back by 4 bases and J by 1 base. The CDR3 covers 16 residues. The germline V gene encodes CDR1 SGHDT and CDR2 YYEEEE. DNA of the CDR3: TGTGCCAGCAGCCGAAGAGAGACAGGGACCCAAGAGACCCAGTACTTC. As protein: CASSRRETGTQETQYF.

The V gene is TRBV4-1, the J gene TRBJ1-2, with 9 bases fitting TRBD1. V lost 0 bases to trimming and J lost 7 bases; unmatched junction nucleotides: 3. The CDR3 runs 14 residues. Germline V gene lookup returns CDR1 MGHRA and CDR2 YSYEKL. CDR3 region: CASSQEGQGGGYTF. CDR3 nucleotide sequence: TGCGCCAGCAGCCAAGAGGGACAGGGAGGTGGCTACACCTTC.

J is TRBJ2-1 and V is TRBV29-1; a weak D match, TRBD2 (5 bases). In germline, CDR1 is SQVTM, CDR2 ANQGSEA. V was cut by 4 bases and J by 10 bases, with 14 bases left in between. This CDR3 has 12 amino acids. The CDR3 DNA reads as TGCAGCGTTGGGTCTACCCGAGGGGAGCAGTTCTTC. It yields the protein CSVGSTRGEQFF.

The gene calls are TRBV5-1 and TRBJ1-1, with D maybe TRBD1 (5 bases). Trimming left V 3 bases short and J 3 bases short, with 12 bases between. The CDR3 runs to 14 residues. From germline, CDR1 is SGHRS and CDR2 YFSETQ. Here the CDR3 DNA reads TGCGCCAGCAGCTCTGGCGGGGCGGACACTGAAGCTTTCTTT. Protein: CASSSGGADTEAFF.

This chain links TRBV2 with TRBJ1-1; D uncertain. Trimming shortened V by 5 bases and J by 9 bases, and 16 bases separated the two germline ends. CDR3 length: 13 residues. Germline V gene data show CDR1 as SNHLY and CDR2 as FYNNEI. This CDR3 reads CASSPEKAAKAFF. CDR3 in DNA: TGTGCCAGCAGTCCTGAGAAGGCGGCAAAAGCTTTCTTT.

The CDR3 DNA sequence: TGCGCCAGCAGCTTTCGTGGTCCAGATACGCAGTATTTT. Its protein is CASSFRGPDTQYF. The chain recombines TRBV5-1 with TRBJ2-3; D gene uncertain. The germline gives CDR1 SGHRS, CDR2 YFSETQ. Trimming left V 2 bases short and J 4 bases short, with 8 bases between. This CDR3 is 13 amino acids long.

This clone was observed a single time. Mismatch with germline at one junction end may stem from a read error. The chain carries TRBV6-1 and TRBJ2-5, with TRBD1 as a possible D gene (6 bases). The CDR3 runs to 16 residues. Germline CDR1 reads MNHNS; CDR2 reads SASEGT. The CDR3 DNA reads TGTGCCAGCAGTGAAGGGAATTACAGGGAACAAGTGACCCAGTACTTC. Translation gives CASSEGNYREQVTQYF.

The chain is built from TRBV7-2 and TRBJ1-1; no clear D. The CDR3 spans 13 residues. Germline V CDR1 and CDR2: SGHTA, FQGNSA. Trimming shortened V by 5 bases and J by 1 base, and 8 bases separated the two germline ends. The CDR3 loop reads CASSQSPNTEAFF. The CDR3 DNA follows: TGTGCCAGCAGCCAAAGCCCGAACACTGAAGCTTTCTTT.

This clone showed up just once. V and J are TRBV6-1 and TRBJ1-3; perhaps TRBD1 as D (5 bases). Per the germline V gene, CDR1 is MNHNS and CDR2 is SASEGT. V dropped 4 bases and J dropped 0 bases, with 10 bases sitting between them. This CDR3 contains 15 residues. The DNA of the CDR3 is TGTGCCAGCAGTGGACAGAGCTTCTCTGGAAACACCATATATTTT. This sequence encodes CASSGQSFSGNTIYF.